This T cell receptor beta chain originates from a study of T cell clusters in autoimmune cytopenias. Remarks on this clonotype: What it binds is not known.

Study results and limitations: Functional roles of the in silico T cell clusters still await experimental validation. TRB repertoire shifts in secondary cytopenia and chronic lymphocytic leukemia mostly reflected lymphoma, not autoimmunity.

The CDR3 contains 15 residues. CDR1 SQVTM and CDR2 ANQGSEA come from the germline V gene. TRB was amplified from roughly 0.25 ug of peripheral blood genomic DNA per sample. TRB was amplified by touch-down multiplex PCR, primer pools A and B combined. For each CDR3 protein, TCRdb gives one entry from its re-call of the multiplex PCR reads, without DNA. The sample's table shows about 3,600 distinct CDR3 sequences. This sequence was found in a human donor with an autoimmune cytopenia or autoimmune hepatitis (not recorded which). Sequencing was performed on peripheral blood. The chain links TRBV29-1 to TRBJ2-1; as DNA is missing, the TRBD1 call by TCRdb cannot be tested. The CDR3 sequence is CSVDNGAGGYNEQFF.